This T cell receptor beta chain was profiled in a study of intratumoral heterogeneity in liver cancer. General notes on the study: In the full roughly 15-patient cohort, the median age was around 60 years and the majority of patients were male. The overall cohort comprised about 70 multiregional samples from about 14 HCC patients, with 51 tumoral and approximately 20 adjacent nontumoral regions. To examine intratumor heterogeneity, the study integrated RNA-seq, DNA sequencing, TCR-seq and SNP array data obtained from multiple regions of hepatocellular carcinoma specimens.

The investigation overall reported the following: A relatively low patient number and under-sampled tumor-infiltrating lymphocyte representation were acknowledged by the authors as limitations.

Of note for this clone: Its antigen has not been determined. No clone much larger than this one lies a single base away; base qualities are absent.

Every patient had early-stage hepatocellular carcinoma and went to surgical resection without receiving any prior therapy. No macroscopic evidence of necrosis or hemorrhage was present in the sampled areas. TCR sequencing (ImmunoSeq) was performed on multiple regions from a couple of patients. Frozen resection tissue samples were collected at a distance of at least 1 cm from each other. Samples labelled N were derived from nontumoral liver tissue adjacent to the tumor. Genomic DNA was extracted from bulk tissue using the DNeasy blood and tissue kit. The immunoSEQ assay was used to sequence TCR beta chain CDR3 regions from genomic DNA. Primers annealing to V and J segments amplified rearranged VDJ segments. The paper's processing steps were these. Clonality and richness metrics were computed with the ImmunoSeq Analyzer software. Fisher's exact test, supplemented by a beta-binomial method for added stringency, was applied to identify differentially abundant clones between regions. TCRdb took this table from immuneACCESS and kept in-frame rearrangements with V and J called. Such tables lack part of the clones; where checked against another copy, unresolved V genes explain under half of the gap, and the rest is unexplained. V and J calls and clone size come straight from that table; D and trimming were deduced from the DNA. Within this sample are about 20,000 clones, with 73% of them counted one time only. The ten largest clones capture about a sixth of the sample.

The TCR originated in a woman in her seventies with hepatocellular carcinoma. Here the sequenced sample was tumor-adjacent normal tissue, taken before any cancer treatment.

The nucleotide sequence is TGTGCCAGCACCTCCCGAACAGTTGGTGAAAAACTGTTTTTT. It translates as CASTSRTVGEKLFF. This chain joins TRBV27 to TRBJ1-4, with an unclear D gene assignment. CDR3 length: 14 amino acids, cysteine to phenylalanine. Only the CDR3 DNA stays, 42 bases, in frame from base 1. A distance of 16 bases separates the germline ends of V and J, which lose 7 bases and 7 bases respectively. CDR1 and CDR2 were assigned from the germline V gene (reference sequence) as MNHEY and SMNVEV.